This T cell receptor (beta chain) derives from a study of regulatory T cells in long-lasting Graves disease. Study-wide points: Persistent-disease Graves' patients showed less TCR diversity than new cases.

Stated time point: newly diagnosed GD, antithyroid drugs for less than 3 months. TCR sequences were obtained from RNA taken from PBMCs. There are a few counts of this clonotype. Its antigen is as yet unknown. According to the study, TCR beta libraries were built with iRepertoire HTBI primers and CDR3-region Arm-PCR. TCRdb used MiXCR to reprocess the multiplex PCR reads, holding one entry per CDR3 protein. The sample lists 400,000 to 650,000 distinct CDR3 sequences; about 16% were seen once. This CDR3 is 14 amino acids long. Trimming removed 5 bases from V and 6 bases from J, with 16 bases in between. Germline loops: CDR1 SEHNR, CDR2 FQNEAQ (reference sequence). The sample also formed part of further work on T cells in Graves' hyperthyroidism and ophthalmopathy. According to that study: Patients were excluded because of uncontrolled infection, other autoimmune disease, pregnancy or lactation. The primer set for the first-round RT-PCR of the TCR CDR3 was HTBI.

The sample consisted of peripheral blood mononuclear cells (PBMCs), taken at new diagnosis, from a patient treated with antithyroid drugs. The TCR originated in a woman aged 35-65 years with Graves disease. The chain employs TRBV7-9 and TRBJ1-2; unclear D gene. The CDR3 loop reads CASSLRTGTHGYTF. DNA of the CDR3: TGTGCCAGCAGCCTAAGGACGGGCACCCATGGCTACACCTTC.